This TCR beta chain came from a study of T cell responses to AZD1222 COVID-19 vaccine. Study outcomes and limitations: As reported, nearly half of all spike-specific TCRs target variant regions that are unmutated.

Remarks on this clone: As yet, its antigen is unknown.

The ends were cut back, 1 base at V and 6 bases at J, with 10 bases in the middle. The germline V gene encodes CDR1 LGHDT and CDR2 YNNKEL (reference sequence). The CDR3 loop spans 14 amino acids. Here immunoSEQ multiplex PCR was the method, and the copy in TCRdb shows in-frame clones only, minus some. Among approximately 140,000 clones, nearly 95% were seen once, and the ten largest hold 4.5% to 6%. Sample: peripheral blood, taken on day 0 of AZD1222 vaccination. This sequence originates from an adult in good health. The chain employs TRBV3-1 (or the pseudogene TRBV3-2) and TRBJ1-5; the D is unclear. The DNA of the CDR3 is TGTGCCAGCAGCCAAGCGTATTCTGTTCAGCCCCAGCATTTT. The encoded protein is CASSQAYSVQPQHF.